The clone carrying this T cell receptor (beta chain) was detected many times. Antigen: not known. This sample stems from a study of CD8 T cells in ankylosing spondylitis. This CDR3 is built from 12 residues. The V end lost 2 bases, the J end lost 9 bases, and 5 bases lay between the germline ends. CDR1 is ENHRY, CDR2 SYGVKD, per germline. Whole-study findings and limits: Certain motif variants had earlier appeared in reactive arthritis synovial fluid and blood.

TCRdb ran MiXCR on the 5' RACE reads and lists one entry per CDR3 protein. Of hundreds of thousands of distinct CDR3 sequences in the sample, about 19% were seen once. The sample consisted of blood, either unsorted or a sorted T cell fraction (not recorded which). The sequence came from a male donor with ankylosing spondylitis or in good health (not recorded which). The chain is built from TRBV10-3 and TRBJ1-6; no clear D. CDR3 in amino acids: CAISEGSSPLHF. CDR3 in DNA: TGTGCCATCAGTGAGGGGAGTTCACCCCTCCACTTT.